This T cell receptor (beta chain) appears in the sequencing data of a study of cytomegalovirus exposure and HLA in healthy donors. Whole-study context: Unique TCRs numbering 75 million to 95 million, obtained from HLA-typed donors, made up an early data release. Broader study findings: Investigators reported 150 to 200 TCR beta chains as tied to cytomegalovirus. It was reported that TCR beta sequences correctly inferred the HLA-A and HLA-B alleles for most subjects.

Concerning this clone itself: Its antigen is currently unknown.

The PCR contained 60 Vbeta and 13 Jbeta primers. Sequenced by immunoSEQ multiplex PCR; TCRdb stores in-frame clones only, minus some. The sample lists 70,000 to 95,000 clones; 81% were seen once. The CDR3 runs 16 residues. The ends lost 2 bases at V and 4 bases at J; junction bases unmatched: 8. CDR1 and CDR2 (germline): WSHSY, SAAADI. Sequenced material: PBMCs. The origin of this receptor is a woman aged 25 to 39 in good health and CMV-seronegative. This chain links TRBV10-2 with TRBJ2-7, with 10 bases aligning to TRBD2. CDR3 coding DNA: TGCGCCAGCAGTGAGGGACTAGCGGTACTCTCGTACGAGCAGTACTTC. Residues: CASSEGLAVLSYEQYF.